Listed below are T cell receptor beta chains from one sample, sequenced in a study of blood T cell repertoires in COVID-19. Clones were sequenced by immunoSEQ multiplex PCR, and TCRdb holds only the in-frame ones, with some missing. This sample has over 600,000 clones, with approximately 90% found just once. The sample comprised peripheral blood. The receptor source for this set is a woman younger than 30 with acute or convalescent COVID-19. CDR3s include the opening cysteine and the closing phenylalanine or tryptophan. The order of the fields is CDR3 protein, CDR3 DNA, J gene, clone size, V gene, D gene. A D gene is named only where the DNA matches it firmly. Expanded clones are given a class, and other clones once, few, many or no size at all.

cdr3_aa: CACGTPDEQYF
cdr3_nt: TGTGCCTGCGGGACTCCGGACGAGCAGTACTTC
j_call: TRBJ2-7
clone_size: NA
v_call: TRBV30
d_call: NA

cdr3_aa: CASSPTGYSNQPQHF
cdr3_nt: TGTGCCAGCAGTCCCACAGGATATAGCAATCAGCCCCAGCATTTT
j_call: TRBJ1-5
clone_size: NA
v_call: TRBV6-5
d_call: NA

cdr3_aa: CASSTQGGNEKLFF
cdr3_nt: TGCGCCAGCAGCACACAGGGGGGTAATGAAAAACTGTTTTTT
j_call: TRBJ1-4
clone_size: NA
v_call: TRBV5-1
d_call: TRBD1

cdr3_aa: CASSGFSPDRDYGYTF
cdr3_nt: TGTGCCAGCAGCGGCTTCTCCCCGGACAGGGACTATGGCTACACCTTC
j_call: TRBJ1-2
clone_size: NA
v_call: TRBV9
d_call: TRBD1

cdr3_aa: CASTSNYYEQYF
cdr3_nt: TGCGCCAGCACCTCTAACTACTACGAGCAGTACTTC
j_call: TRBJ2-7
clone_size: once
v_call: TRBV6-5
d_call: NA

cdr3_aa: CASSTRGWELFF
cdr3_nt: TGTGCCAGCAGTACGCGAGGATGGGAGCTGTTTTTT
j_call: TRBJ2-2
clone_size: once
v_call: TRBV12-3/TRBV12-4
d_call: NA

cdr3_aa: CSMRDRTYEQYF
cdr3_nt: TGCAGCATGCGGGACAGAACCTACGAGCAGTACTTC
j_call: TRBJ2-7
clone_size: NA
v_call: TRBV29-1
d_call: NA

cdr3_aa: CASSFMTTLAGGYNEQFF
cdr3_nt: TGTGCCAGCAGCTTTATGACGACTCTAGCGGGAGGCTACAATGAGCAGTTCTTC
j_call: TRBJ2-1
clone_size: few
v_call: TRBV7-2
d_call: TRBD2

cdr3_aa: CASSKGWGPGELFF
cdr3_nt: TGTGCCAGCAGCAAGGGGTGGGGGCCCGGGGAGCTGTTTTTT
j_call: TRBJ2-2
clone_size: NA
v_call: TRBV9
d_call: NA

cdr3_aa: CASRPGTGESYGYTF
cdr3_nt: TGTGCCAGTAGACCGGGGACAGGGGAGAGCTATGGCTACACCTTC
j_call: TRBJ1-2
clone_size: NA
v_call: TRBV19
d_call: TRBD1

cdr3_aa: CASSRTPGLSVAYGYTF
cdr3_nt: TGTGCCAGCAGCCGAACCCCAGGACTGAGCGTGGCCTATGGCTACACCTTC
j_call: TRBJ1-2
clone_size: NA
v_call: TRBV6-6
d_call: NA

cdr3_aa: CASSRDGASNQPQHF
cdr3_nt: TGTGCCAGCAGCCGGGATGGGGCCAGCAATCAGCCCCAGCATTTT
j_call: TRBJ1-5
clone_size: NA
v_call: TRBV3-1/TRBV3-2
d_call: NA

cdr3_aa: CAISSATGSGRPQHF
cdr3_nt: TGTGCCATCAGCTCGGCTACGGGGTCAGGTCGGCCCCAGCATTTT
j_call: TRBJ1-5
clone_size: once
v_call: TRBV10-3
d_call: NA

cdr3_aa: CASSRGLDGYTF
cdr3_nt: TGTGCCAGCAGTCGGGGGTTGGATGGCTACACCTTC
j_call: TRBJ1-2
clone_size: NA
v_call: TRBV12-3/TRBV12-4
d_call: NA

cdr3_aa: CASSLGFTGQASGGTYEQYF
cdr3_nt: TGCGCCAGCAGCTTGGGGTTCACAGGTCAGGCGTCTGGTGGGACCTACGAGCAGTACTTC
j_call: TRBJ2-7
clone_size: few
v_call: TRBV5-1
d_call: NA

cdr3_aa: CSVEDQGTEAFF
cdr3_nt: TGCAGCGTTGAAGACCAGGGGACTGAAGCTTTCTTT
j_call: TRBJ1-1
clone_size: NA
v_call: TRBV29-1
d_call: NA

cdr3_aa: CASSPVATNEKLFF
cdr3_nt: TGTGCCAGCAGCCCGGTGGCAACTAATGAAAAACTGTTTTTT
j_call: TRBJ1-4
clone_size: NA
v_call: TRBV11-2
d_call: NA

cdr3_aa: CASTAVTNTEAFF
cdr3_nt: TGTGCCAGCACGGCGGTGACGAACACTGAAGCTTTCTTT
j_call: TRBJ1-1
clone_size: NA
v_call: TRBV6-5
d_call: NA

cdr3_aa: CASSLTGESSQPQHF
cdr3_nt: TGTGCCAGCAGTTTAACAGGGGAGTCGAGTCAGCCCCAGCATTTT
j_call: TRBJ1-5
clone_size: NA
v_call: TRBV28
d_call: TRBD1

cdr3_aa: CASTAPGNRYEQYF
cdr3_nt: TGTGCCAGCACCGCGCCCGGGAACCGCTACGAGCAGTACTTC
j_call: TRBJ2-7
clone_size: once
v_call: TRBV5-6
d_call: NA

cdr3_aa: CAWATGDLYGYTF
cdr3_nt: TGTGCCTGGGCCACAGGGGACCTCTATGGCTACACCTTC
j_call: TRBJ1-2
clone_size: NA
v_call: TRBV30
d_call: TRBD1

cdr3_aa: CSVDLRPANYGYTF
cdr3_nt: TGCAGCGTTGATCTACGTCCCGCTAACTATGGCTACACCTTC
j_call: TRBJ1-2
clone_size: NA
v_call: TRBV29-1
d_call: NA

cdr3_aa: CSVVTGNSYEQYF
cdr3_nt: TGCAGCGTTGTTACGGGGAACTCCTACGAGCAGTACTTC
j_call: TRBJ2-7
clone_size: NA
v_call: TRBV29-1
d_call: NA

cdr3_aa: CASSQDTLGLKLYNEQFF
cdr3_nt: TGTGCCAGCAGCCAAGATACATTGGGACTAAAACTATACAATGAGCAGTTCTTC
j_call: TRBJ2-1
clone_size: NA
v_call: TRBV4-2
d_call: TRBD2

cdr3_aa: CASSFRSTGNQPQHF
cdr3_nt: TGTGCCAGCAGCTTCCGGTCTACTGGCAATCAGCCCCAGCATTTT
j_call: TRBJ1-5
clone_size: NA
v_call: TRBV7-2
d_call: NA

cdr3_aa: CASRGDSHSYEQYF
cdr3_nt: TGTGCCAGCAGAGGAGACAGCCACTCCTACGAGCAGTACTTC
j_call: TRBJ2-7
clone_size: NA
v_call: TRBV2
d_call: NA

cdr3_aa: CASSQNTDTQYF
cdr3_nt: TGTGCCAGCAGTCAGAACACAGATACGCAGTATTTT
j_call: TRBJ2-3
clone_size: NA
v_call: TRBV12-3/TRBV12-4
d_call: NA

cdr3_aa: CASLDPTEAFF
cdr3_nt: TGTGCCAGCTTAGATCCAACTGAAGCTTTCTTT
j_call: TRBJ1-1
clone_size: NA
v_call: TRBV28
d_call: NA

cdr3_aa: CASRQQVGNQPQHF
cdr3_nt: TGTGCCAGCAGGCAACAGGTTGGCAATCAGCCCCAGCATTTT
j_call: TRBJ1-5
clone_size: NA
v_call: TRBV11-1
d_call: NA

cdr3_aa: CASSLQQGANEQYF
cdr3_nt: TGTGCCAGCAGCTTACAACAGGGGGCTAACGAGCAGTACTTC
j_call: TRBJ2-7
clone_size: NA
v_call: TRBV7-9
d_call: TRBD1

cdr3_aa: CASSLSHGRGGRRFYGYTF
cdr3_nt: TGTGCCAGCAGCTTGTCCCACGGTAGAGGAGGACGCAGATTTTATGGCTACACCTTC
j_call: TRBJ1-2
clone_size: NA
v_call: TRBV7-2
d_call: NA

cdr3_aa: CASSPPSGPNQPQHF
cdr3_nt: TGTGCCAGTAGCCCCCCATCGGGTCCCAATCAGCCCCAGCATTTT
j_call: TRBJ1-5
clone_size: NA
v_call: TRBV19
d_call: NA

cdr3_aa: CASSLTGQGYEQYF
cdr3_nt: TGTGCCAGCAGCCTGACTGGACAGGGCTACGAGCAGTACTTC
j_call: TRBJ2-7
clone_size: NA
v_call: TRBV7-2
d_call: TRBD1

cdr3_aa: CASSPALDRVPSGNTIYF
cdr3_nt: TGTGCCAGCAGCCCCGCCTTGGACAGGGTCCCCTCTGGAAACACCATATATTTT
j_call: TRBJ1-3
clone_size: NA
v_call: TRBV7-9
d_call: TRBD1

cdr3_aa: CASRIRGLLMNTEAFF
cdr3_nt: TGTGCCAGTAGAATCAGGGGGCTCCTGATGAACACTGAAGCTTTCTTT
j_call: TRBJ1-1
clone_size: NA
v_call: TRBV19
d_call: TRBD1

cdr3_aa: CASSGGAGVPNYGYTF
cdr3_nt: TGTGCCAGCAGCGGAGGGGCGGGGGTCCCTAACTATGGCTACACCTTC
j_call: TRBJ1-2
clone_size: NA
v_call: TRBV9
d_call: NA

cdr3_aa: CASSLVGGQGAYEQYF
cdr3_nt: TGTGCCAGCAGCTTAGTAGGGGGACAGGGAGCCTACGAGCAGTACTTC
j_call: TRBJ2-7
clone_size: NA
v_call: TRBV7-6
d_call: TRBD1

cdr3_aa: CASSFSGRGAHNEQFF
cdr3_nt: TGTGCCAGCAGCTTTTCCGGGCGGGGGGCCCACAATGAGCAGTTCTTC
j_call: TRBJ2-1
clone_size: NA
v_call: TRBV7-9
d_call: TRBD2

cdr3_aa: CASSFQVLAGGLNTGELFF
cdr3_nt: TGTGCCAGCAGCTTCCAGGTCCTAGCGGGGGGGTTGAACACCGGGGAGCTGTTTTTT
j_call: TRBJ2-2
clone_size: NA
v_call: TRBV5-6
d_call: TRBD2

cdr3_aa: CASSLRSSGGHSGELFF
cdr3_nt: TGTGCCAGCAGTTTACGATCTAGCGGGGGGCACTCGGGGGAGCTGTTTTTT
j_call: TRBJ2-2
clone_size: NA
v_call: TRBV27
d_call: TRBD2

cdr3_aa: CASSQSSSRPQHF
cdr3_nt: TGTGCCAGCAGCCAATCCTCGTCTCGGCCCCAGCATTTT
j_call: TRBJ1-5
clone_size: NA
v_call: TRBV3-1/TRBV3-2
d_call: NA

cdr3_aa: CASTITWTSGTDTQYF
cdr3_nt: TGCGCCAGCACGATTACCTGGACTAGTGGCACAGATACGCAGTATTTT
j_call: TRBJ2-3
clone_size: NA
v_call: TRBV5-1
d_call: TRBD2

cdr3_aa: CASSYGGAGAQSSYNEQFF
cdr3_nt: TGTGCCAGCAGTTACGGTGGAGCAGGGGCCCAGAGCTCCTACAATGAGCAGTTCTTC
j_call: TRBJ2-1
clone_size: NA
v_call: TRBV6-2/TRBV6-3
d_call: NA

cdr3_aa: CASREGTGANVLTF
cdr3_nt: TGTGCCAGTAGGGAGGGTACTGGGGCCAACGTCCTGACTTTC
j_call: TRBJ2-6
clone_size: NA
v_call: TRBV19
d_call: NA

cdr3_aa: CASSLGQGWDYGYTF
cdr3_nt: TGCGCCAGCAGCTTGGGACAGGGGTGGGACTATGGCTACACCTTC
j_call: TRBJ1-2
clone_size: NA
v_call: TRBV5-1
d_call: TRBD1

cdr3_aa: CASSDRTGVKTQYF
cdr3_nt: TGTGCCAGCAGCGACCGGACAGGGGTAAAGACCCAGTACTTC
j_call: TRBJ2-5
clone_size: NA
v_call: TRBV9
d_call: TRBD1

cdr3_aa: CASSSHGIDNEAFF
cdr3_nt: TGTGCCAGCAGTTCCCACGGGATAGATAATGAAGCTTTCTTT
j_call: TRBJ1-1
clone_size: NA
v_call: TRBV6-5
d_call: NA

cdr3_aa: CAWRKTAGNTIYF
cdr3_nt: TGTGCCTGGAGAAAGACAGCTGGAAACACCATATATTTT
j_call: TRBJ1-3
clone_size: NA
v_call: TRBV30
d_call: NA

cdr3_aa: CASSLVGRGAPNTGELFF
cdr3_nt: TGTGCCAGCAGCTTAGTGGGGCGGGGGGCCCCGAACACCGGGGAGCTGTTTTTT
j_call: TRBJ2-2
clone_size: few
v_call: TRBV7-9
d_call: TRBD2

cdr3_aa: CAWSLRTDYSPLHF
cdr3_nt: TGTGCCTGGAGTTTAAGGACAGATTATTCACCCCTCCACTTT
j_call: TRBJ1-6
clone_size: NA
v_call: TRBV30
d_call: NA

cdr3_aa: CASTVRPGPYEQYF
cdr3_nt: TGTGCCAGCACGGTAAGGCCAGGGCCCTACGAGCAGTACTTC
j_call: TRBJ2-7
clone_size: NA
v_call: TRBV28
d_call: NA

cdr3_aa: CASSSMVPRYEQYF
cdr3_nt: TGTGCCAGCAGCTCAATGGTCCCTCGGTACGAGCAGTACTTC
j_call: TRBJ2-7
clone_size: NA
v_call: TRBV7-9
d_call: NA